The entry that follows covers one TCR beta chain sequence. The use of a sample-barcoded 5' primer and a J-beta primer mix characterized a second PCR of roughly 7 to 11 cycles. TCRdb itself ran the 5' RACE reads through MiXCR, one entry per CDR3 protein. There are approximately 490,000 distinct CDR3 sequences in the sample; under 30% occur only once, and roughly 9.4% lies in the top ten. This specimen comes from a study of blood T cells in healthy people across ages. V lost 0 bases to trimming and J lost 4 bases; unmatched junction nucleotides: 8. CDR1 SGHRS and CDR2 YFSETQ come from the germline V gene. The CDR3 has 16 residues. The sample was also reused in another study, on T cells of mothers and their children.

The genes are TRBV5-1 and TRBJ1-2, with 8 nucleotides matching TRBD1. The clonotype was recovered from a boy aged 5-17 years in good health. The sequenced material came from blood. The CDR3 loop reads CASSLAGQGTLYGYTF. Here the CDR3 DNA reads TGCGCCAGCAGCTTGGCCGGACAGGGTACCCTCTATGGCTACACCTTC.